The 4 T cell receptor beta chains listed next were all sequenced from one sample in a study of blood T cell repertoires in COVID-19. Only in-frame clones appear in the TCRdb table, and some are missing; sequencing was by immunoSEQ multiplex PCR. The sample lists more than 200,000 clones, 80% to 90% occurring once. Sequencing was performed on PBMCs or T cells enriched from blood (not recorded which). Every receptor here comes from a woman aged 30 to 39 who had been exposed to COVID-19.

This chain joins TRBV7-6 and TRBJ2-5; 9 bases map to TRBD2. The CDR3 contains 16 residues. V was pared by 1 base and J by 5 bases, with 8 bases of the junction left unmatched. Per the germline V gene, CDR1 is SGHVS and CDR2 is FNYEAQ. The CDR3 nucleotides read TGTGCCAGCAGCTTAGGTAGCGGGAGTGCCATTGAGACCCAGTACTTC. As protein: CASSLGSGSAIETQYF.

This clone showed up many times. This CDR3 is CASSERLAGPYEQYF. CDR3 in DNA: TGTGCCAGCAGTGAACGACTAGCGGGACCCTACGAGCAGTACTTC. V and J are TRBV6-1 and TRBJ2-7, with TRBD2 matching over 11 bases. V trimming: 2 bases; J trimming: 2 bases; junction bases outside the gene matches: 2. The CDR3 loop spans 15 amino acids. Germline-derived CDR1 and CDR2 are MNHNS and SASEGT.

CDR3 loop: CTSSQETREKLFF. The CDR3 DNA follows: TGCACCAGCAGCCAAGAAACGCGAGAAAAACTGTTTTTT. The chain joins TRBV1 to TRBJ1-4. TRBV1 is reported as a pseudogene. The CDR3 totals 13 residues.

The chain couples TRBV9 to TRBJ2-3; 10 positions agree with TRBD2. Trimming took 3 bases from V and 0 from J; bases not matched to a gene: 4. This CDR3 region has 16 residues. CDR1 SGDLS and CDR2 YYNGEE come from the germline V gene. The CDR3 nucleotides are TGTGCCAGCAGCGCCTTAGCGGGAGGCAGCACAGATACGCAGTATTTT. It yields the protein CASSALAGGSTDTQYF.